Given below is one TCR beta chain in context. In the original workflow: Reference gene primer amplification gave estimated nucleated cell counts. Here immunoSEQ multiplex PCR was the method, and the copy in TCRdb shows in-frame clones only, minus some. V, J and clone size derive from that table, while D and trimming were established from the DNA sequence. The sample yields about 300,000 clones, about four fifths seen once. These data belong to a study of blood T cell repertoires in COVID-19. Germline lookup yields CDR1 SGHNT and CDR2 YENEEA. This CDR3 region has 13 residues. V shed 2 bases and J shed 9 bases, with 11 bases lying between them.

This TCR derives from a woman aged 45-65 years with acute or convalescent COVID-19. Sample: peripheral blood. This chain links TRBV11-3 with TRBJ2-1, with a weak D call TRBD2 (6 bases). CDR3 in amino acids: CASSLLAPSEQFF. DNA for the CDR3: TGTGCCAGCAGCTTACTAGCGCCTAGTGAGCAGTTCTTC. Full variable domain (remainder filled in from reference TRBV11-3 and TRBJ2-1): EAGVVQSPRYKIIEKKQPVAFWCNPISGHNTLYWYLQNLGQGPELLIRYENEEAVDDSQLPKDRFSAERLKGVDSTLKIQPAELGDSAVYLCASSLLAPSEQFFGPGTRLTVL.